This TCR beta chain appears in the sequencing data of a study of human T cells and chemical hapten exposure. TCRdb re-analysed the RACE reads in MiXCR, keeping a single row per CDR3 protein. The repertoire includes 11,000 to 15,000 distinct CDR3 sequences, roughly 15% of them detected once, and 7.2% sits in the top ten. General study findings and limits: Unchanged with DPC sensitization were TCRs above 1 in 1000 frequency. There was alopecia in the donors, so their immune response may differ from that of healthy people. There were significantly more large CDR3 similarity clusters among expanded TCRs than among controls.

This clonotype turned up a few times. What it binds is not known. Time point defined: patch test 1, 2 weeks after DPC sensitization. Treatment described: therapeutic diphenylcyclopropenone sensitization with weekly scalp DPC. This receptor was obtained from a woman in her twenties or thirties with alopecia areata. Some clones in this sample may be carry-over from other donors' samples. The source material was whole blood, sampled in connection with sensitization to the hapten diphenylcyclopropenone (DPC).

CDR3 amino acids: CAISTSGELFF. The CDR3 coding sequence is TGTGCCATCAGTACATCAGGGGAGCTGTTTTTT. The chain employs TRBV10-3 and TRBJ2-2; D call uncertain. Germline V CDR1 and CDR2: ENHRY, SYGVKD. This CDR3 contains 11 residues. Trimming removed 5 bases at V and 8 bases at J, with 6 bases between.